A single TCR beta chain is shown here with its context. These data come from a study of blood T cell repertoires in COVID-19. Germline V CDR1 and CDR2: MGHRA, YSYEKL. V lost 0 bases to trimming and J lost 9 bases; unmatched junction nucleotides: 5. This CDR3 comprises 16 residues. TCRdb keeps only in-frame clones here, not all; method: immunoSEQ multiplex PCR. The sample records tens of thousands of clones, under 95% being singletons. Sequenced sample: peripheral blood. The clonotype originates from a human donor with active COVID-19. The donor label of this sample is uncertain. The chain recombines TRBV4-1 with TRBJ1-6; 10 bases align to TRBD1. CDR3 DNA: TGCGCCAGCAGCCAAGATGGGACAGGGGATCGTTCACCCCTCCACTTT. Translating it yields CASSQDGTGDRSPLHF.